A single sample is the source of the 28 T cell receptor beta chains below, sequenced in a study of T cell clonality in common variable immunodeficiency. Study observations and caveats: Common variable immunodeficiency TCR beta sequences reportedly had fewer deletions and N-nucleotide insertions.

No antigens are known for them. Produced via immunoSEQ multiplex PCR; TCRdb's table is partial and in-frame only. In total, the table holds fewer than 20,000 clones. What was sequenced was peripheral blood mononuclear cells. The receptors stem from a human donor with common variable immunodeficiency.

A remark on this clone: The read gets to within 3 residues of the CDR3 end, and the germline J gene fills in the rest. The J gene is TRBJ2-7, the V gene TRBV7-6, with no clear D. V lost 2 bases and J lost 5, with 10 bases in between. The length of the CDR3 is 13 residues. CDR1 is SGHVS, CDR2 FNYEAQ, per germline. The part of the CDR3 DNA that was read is TGTGCCAGCAGCTTAAGAGAGGCGGACGAG. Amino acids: CASSLREADE. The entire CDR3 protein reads CASSLREADEQYF.

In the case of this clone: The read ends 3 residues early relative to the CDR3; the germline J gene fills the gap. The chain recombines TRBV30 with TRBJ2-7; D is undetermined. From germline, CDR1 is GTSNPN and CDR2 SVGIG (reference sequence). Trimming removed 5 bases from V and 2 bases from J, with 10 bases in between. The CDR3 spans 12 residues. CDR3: CAWGQATYEQYF. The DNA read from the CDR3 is TGTGCCTGGGGGCAGGCGACCTACGAG.

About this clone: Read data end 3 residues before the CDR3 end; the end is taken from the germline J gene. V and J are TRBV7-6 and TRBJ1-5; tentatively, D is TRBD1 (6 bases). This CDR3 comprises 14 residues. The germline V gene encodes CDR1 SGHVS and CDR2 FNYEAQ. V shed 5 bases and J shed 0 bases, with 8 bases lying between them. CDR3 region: CASSRTDSNQPQHF. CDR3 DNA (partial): TGTGCCAGCAGCCGGACAGATAGCAATCAGCCC.

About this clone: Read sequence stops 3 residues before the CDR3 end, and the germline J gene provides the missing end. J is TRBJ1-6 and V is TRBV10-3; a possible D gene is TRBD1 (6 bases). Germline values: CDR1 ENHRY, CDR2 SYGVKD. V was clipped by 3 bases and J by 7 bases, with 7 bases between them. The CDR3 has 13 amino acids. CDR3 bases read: TGTGCCATCAGTGATCAGGGGAATTCACCC. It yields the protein CAISDQGNSP. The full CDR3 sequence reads CAISDQGNSPLHF.

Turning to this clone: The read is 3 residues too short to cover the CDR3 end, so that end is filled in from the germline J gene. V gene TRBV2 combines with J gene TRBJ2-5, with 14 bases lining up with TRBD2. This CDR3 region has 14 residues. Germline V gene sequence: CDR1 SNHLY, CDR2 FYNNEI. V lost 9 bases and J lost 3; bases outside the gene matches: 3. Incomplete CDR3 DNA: TGTGCCAGACCGGGACTAGCGGGGGAAGAGACC. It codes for CARPGLAGEET. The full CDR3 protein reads CARPGLAGEETQYF. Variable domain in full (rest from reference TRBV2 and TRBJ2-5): EPEVTQTPSHQVTQMGQEVILRCVPISNHLYFYWYRQILGQKVEFLVSFYNNEISEKSEIFDDQFSVERPDGSNFTLKIRSTKLEDSAMYFCARPGLAGEETQYFGPGTRLLVL.

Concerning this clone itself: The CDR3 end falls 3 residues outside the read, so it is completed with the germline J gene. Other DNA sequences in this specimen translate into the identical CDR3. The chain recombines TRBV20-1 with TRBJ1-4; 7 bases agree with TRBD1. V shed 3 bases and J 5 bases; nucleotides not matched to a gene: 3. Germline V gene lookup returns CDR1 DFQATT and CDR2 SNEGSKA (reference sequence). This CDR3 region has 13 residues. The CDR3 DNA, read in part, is TGCAGTGCTAGGACAGGGCTGAATGAAAAA. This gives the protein CSARTGLNEK. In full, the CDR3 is CSARTGLNEKLFF.

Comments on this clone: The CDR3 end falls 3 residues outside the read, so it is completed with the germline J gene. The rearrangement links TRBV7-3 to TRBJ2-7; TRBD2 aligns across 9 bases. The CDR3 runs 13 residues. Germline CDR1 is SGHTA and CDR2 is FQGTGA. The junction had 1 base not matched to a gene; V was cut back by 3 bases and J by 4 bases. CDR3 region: CASSLSGGYEQYF. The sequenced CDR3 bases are TGTGCCAGCAGCTTGAGCGGGGGGTACGAG.

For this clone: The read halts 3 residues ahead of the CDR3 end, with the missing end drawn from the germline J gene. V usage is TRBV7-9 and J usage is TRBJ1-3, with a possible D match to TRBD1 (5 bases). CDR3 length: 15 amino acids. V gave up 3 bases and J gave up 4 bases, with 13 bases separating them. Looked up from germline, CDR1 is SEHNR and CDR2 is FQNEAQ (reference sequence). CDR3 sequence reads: CASSLGGGTGNTIYF. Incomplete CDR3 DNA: TGTGCCAGCAGCTTGGGCGGGGGTACAGGAAACACC.

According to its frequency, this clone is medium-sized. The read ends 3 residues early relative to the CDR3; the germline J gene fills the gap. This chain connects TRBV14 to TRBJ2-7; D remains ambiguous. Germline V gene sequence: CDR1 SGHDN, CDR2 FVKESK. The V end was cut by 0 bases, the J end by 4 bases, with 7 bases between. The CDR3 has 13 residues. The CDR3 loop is CASSQDPFYEQYF. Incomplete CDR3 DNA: TGTGCCAGCAGCCAAGATCCATTTTACGAG.

The CDR3 sequence is CASSLNRLDTQYF. The CDR3 bases that were read are TGTGCCAGCAGCTTGAACAGGTTAGATACG. The gene calls are TRBV5-6 and TRBJ2-3; D is possibly TRBD1 (5 bases). The read stops 3 residues short of the end of the CDR3; the missing end is completed from the germline J gene. Germline CDR1 SGHDT, CDR2 YYEEEE. The CDR3 is made up of 13 amino acids. Trimming removed 1 base at V and 5 bases at J, with 8 bases between.

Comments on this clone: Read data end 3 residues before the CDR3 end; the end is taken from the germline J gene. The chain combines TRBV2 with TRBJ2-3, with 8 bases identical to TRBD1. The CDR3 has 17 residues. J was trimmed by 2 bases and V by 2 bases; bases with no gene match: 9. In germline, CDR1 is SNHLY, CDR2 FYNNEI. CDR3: CASSESSGTGPTDTQYF. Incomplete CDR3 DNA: TGTGCCAGCAGTGAATCCTCCGGGACAGGACCCACAGATACG.

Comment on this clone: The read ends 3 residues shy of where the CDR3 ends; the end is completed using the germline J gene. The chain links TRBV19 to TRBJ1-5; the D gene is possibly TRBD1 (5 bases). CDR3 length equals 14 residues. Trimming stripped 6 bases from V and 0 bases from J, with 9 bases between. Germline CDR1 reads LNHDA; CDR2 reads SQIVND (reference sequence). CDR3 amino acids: CASRGRASNQPQHF. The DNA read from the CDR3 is TGTGCCAGTAGGGGCAGGGCTAGCAATCAGCCC.

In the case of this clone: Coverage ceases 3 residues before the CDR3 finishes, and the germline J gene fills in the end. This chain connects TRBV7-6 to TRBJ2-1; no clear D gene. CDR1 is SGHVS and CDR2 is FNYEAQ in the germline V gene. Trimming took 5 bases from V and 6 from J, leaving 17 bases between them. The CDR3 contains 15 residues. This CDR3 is CASSPNSGWANEQFF. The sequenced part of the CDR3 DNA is TGTGCCAGCAGCCCGAATAGTGGTTGGGCCAATGAG.

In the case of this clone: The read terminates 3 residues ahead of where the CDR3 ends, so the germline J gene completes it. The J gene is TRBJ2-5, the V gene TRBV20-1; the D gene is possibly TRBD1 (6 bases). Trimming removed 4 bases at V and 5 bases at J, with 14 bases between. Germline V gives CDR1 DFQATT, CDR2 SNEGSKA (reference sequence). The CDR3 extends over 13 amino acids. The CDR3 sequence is CSAIQGFRETQYF. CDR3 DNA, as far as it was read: TGCAGTGCTATACAGGGATTTCGGGAGACC.

Here the CDR3 reads CAISDPREVSYEQYF. The DNA read from the CDR3 is TGTGCCATCAGTGACCCCAGGGAGGTCTCCTACGAG. The chain joins TRBV10-3 to TRBJ2-7, with D possibly being TRBD2 (6 bases). The read terminates 3 residues before the CDR3 end, so the remaining end is supplied by the germline J gene. This CDR3 is built from 15 residues. Germline values: CDR1 ENHRY, CDR2 SYGVKD. Trimming took off 3 bases at V and 0 bases at J, with 12 bases between the two ends.

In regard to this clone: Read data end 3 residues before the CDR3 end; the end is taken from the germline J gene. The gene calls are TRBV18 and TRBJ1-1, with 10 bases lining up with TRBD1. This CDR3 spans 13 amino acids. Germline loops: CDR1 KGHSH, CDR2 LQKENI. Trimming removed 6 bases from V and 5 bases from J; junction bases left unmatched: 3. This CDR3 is CASSPGQGTEAFF. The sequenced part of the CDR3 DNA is TGTGCCAGCTCCCCGGGACAGGGGACTGAA.

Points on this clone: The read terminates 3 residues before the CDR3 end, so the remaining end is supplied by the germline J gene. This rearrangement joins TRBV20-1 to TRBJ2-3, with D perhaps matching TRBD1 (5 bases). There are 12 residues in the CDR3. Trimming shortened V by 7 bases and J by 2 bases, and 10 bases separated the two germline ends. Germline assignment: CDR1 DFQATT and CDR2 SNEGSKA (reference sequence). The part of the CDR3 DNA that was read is TGCAGTGGCACAGGTTCCACAGATACG. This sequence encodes CSGTGSTDT. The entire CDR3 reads CSGTGSTDTQYF.

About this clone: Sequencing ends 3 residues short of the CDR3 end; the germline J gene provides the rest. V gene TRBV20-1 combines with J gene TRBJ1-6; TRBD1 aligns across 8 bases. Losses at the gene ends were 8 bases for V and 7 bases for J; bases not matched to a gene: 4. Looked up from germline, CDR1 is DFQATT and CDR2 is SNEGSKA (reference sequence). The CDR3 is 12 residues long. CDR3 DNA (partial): TGCAGTTCCAGGACAGGGAATTCACCC. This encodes CSSRTGNSP. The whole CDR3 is CSSRTGNSPLHF.

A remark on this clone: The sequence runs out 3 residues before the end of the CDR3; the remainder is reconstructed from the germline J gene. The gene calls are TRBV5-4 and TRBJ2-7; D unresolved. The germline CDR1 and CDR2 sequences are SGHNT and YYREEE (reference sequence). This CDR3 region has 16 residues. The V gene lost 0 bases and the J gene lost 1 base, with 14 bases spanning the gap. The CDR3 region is CASSLAGNLVSYEQYF. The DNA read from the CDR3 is TGTGCCAGCAGCTTGGCCGGTAATTTGGTTTCCTACGAG.

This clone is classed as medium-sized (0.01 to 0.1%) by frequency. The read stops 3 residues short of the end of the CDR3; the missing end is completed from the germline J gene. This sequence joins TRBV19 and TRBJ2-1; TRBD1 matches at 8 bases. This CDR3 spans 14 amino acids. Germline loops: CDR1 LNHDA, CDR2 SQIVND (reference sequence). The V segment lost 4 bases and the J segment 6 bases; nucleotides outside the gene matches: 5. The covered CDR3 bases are TGTGCCAGTAGTACCCAGGGGGCGGGCAATGAG. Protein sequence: CASSTQGAGNE. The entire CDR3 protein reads CASSTQGAGNEQFF.

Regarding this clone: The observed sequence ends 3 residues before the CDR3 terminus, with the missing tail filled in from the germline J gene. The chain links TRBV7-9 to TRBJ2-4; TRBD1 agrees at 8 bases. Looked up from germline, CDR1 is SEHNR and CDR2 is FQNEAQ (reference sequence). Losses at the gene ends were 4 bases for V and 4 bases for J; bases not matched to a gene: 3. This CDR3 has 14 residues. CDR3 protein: CASSSGQEKNIQYF. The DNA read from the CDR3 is TGTGCCAGCAGCTCGGGACAGGAGAAAAACATT.

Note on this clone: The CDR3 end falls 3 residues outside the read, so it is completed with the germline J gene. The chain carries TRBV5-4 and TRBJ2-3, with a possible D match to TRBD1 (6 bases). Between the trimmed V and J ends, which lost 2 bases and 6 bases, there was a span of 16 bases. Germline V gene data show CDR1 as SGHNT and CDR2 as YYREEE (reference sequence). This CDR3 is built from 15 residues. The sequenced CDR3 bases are TGTGCCAGCAGCTTTGGAACAGGGCGGCAGGATACG. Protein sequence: CASSFGTGRQDT. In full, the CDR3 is CASSFGTGRQDTQYF.

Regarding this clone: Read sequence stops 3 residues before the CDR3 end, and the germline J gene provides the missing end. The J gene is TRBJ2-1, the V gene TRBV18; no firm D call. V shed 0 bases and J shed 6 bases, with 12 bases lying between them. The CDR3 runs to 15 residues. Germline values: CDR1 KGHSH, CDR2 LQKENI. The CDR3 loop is CASSPPFGTVNEQFF. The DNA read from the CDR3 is TGTGCCAGCTCACCACCGTTTGGTACAGTCAATGAG.

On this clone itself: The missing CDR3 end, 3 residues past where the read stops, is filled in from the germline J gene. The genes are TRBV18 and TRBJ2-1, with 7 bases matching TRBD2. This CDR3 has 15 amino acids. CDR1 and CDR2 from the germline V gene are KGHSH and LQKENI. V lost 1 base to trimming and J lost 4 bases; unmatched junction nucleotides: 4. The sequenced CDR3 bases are TGTGCCAGCTCACCACATGGGGGGGTTTACAATGAG. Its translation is CASSPHGGVYNE. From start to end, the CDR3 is CASSPHGGVYNEQFF.

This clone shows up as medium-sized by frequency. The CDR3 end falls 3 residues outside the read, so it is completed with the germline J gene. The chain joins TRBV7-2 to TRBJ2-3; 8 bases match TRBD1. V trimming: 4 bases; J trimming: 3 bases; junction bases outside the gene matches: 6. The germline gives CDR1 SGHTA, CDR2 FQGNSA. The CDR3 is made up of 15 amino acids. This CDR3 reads CASSWDRLGTDTQYF. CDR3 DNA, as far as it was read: TGTGCCAGCAGCTGGGACAGGTTGGGTACAGATACG.

The part of the CDR3 DNA that was read is TGTGCCAGCAGTGAGCGCGCGGGAGTGGTTGGGAATGAG. Translating it yields CASSERAGVVGNE. The whole CDR3 protein is CASSERAGVVGNEQFF. The chain combines TRBV2 with TRBJ2-1, with 7 bases lining up with TRBD2. The read stops 3 residues short of the end of the CDR3; the missing end is completed from the germline J gene. Germline CDR1 SNHLY, CDR2 FYNNEI. The CDR3 covers 16 residues. J was trimmed by 7 bases and V by 3 bases; bases with no gene match: 12.

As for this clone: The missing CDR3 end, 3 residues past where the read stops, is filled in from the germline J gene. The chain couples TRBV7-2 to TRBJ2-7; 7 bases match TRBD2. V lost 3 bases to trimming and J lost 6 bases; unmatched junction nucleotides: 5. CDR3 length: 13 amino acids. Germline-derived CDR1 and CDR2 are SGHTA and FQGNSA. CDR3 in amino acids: CASSFQREREQYF. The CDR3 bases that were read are TGTGCCAGCAGCTTCCAGCGGGAACGCGAG.

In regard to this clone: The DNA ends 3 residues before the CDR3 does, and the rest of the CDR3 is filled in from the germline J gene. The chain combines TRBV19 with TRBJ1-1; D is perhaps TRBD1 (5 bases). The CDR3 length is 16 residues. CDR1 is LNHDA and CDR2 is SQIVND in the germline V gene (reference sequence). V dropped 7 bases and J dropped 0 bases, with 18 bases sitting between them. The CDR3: CASKQGSLGMNTEAFF. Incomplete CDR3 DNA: TGTGCCAGTAAGCAGGGTTCATTGGGCATGAACACTGAA.